One and the same sample provided the 28 T cell receptor beta chains below, sequenced in a study of OX40 agonist ivuxolimab in advanced cancers. Data came from immunoSEQ multiplex PCR; TCRdb stores just in-frame clones and leaves some out. The profile shows about 68,000 clones, roughly 82% of them singletons. This specimen consisted of CD4+ or CD8+ T cells sorted from blood, obtained in a trial of the OX40 agonist ivuxolimab. The receptors originated from an adult with an advanced solid tumor such as melanoma, head and neck, liver or kidney cancer.

This clone was counted only a few times. The rearrangement links TRBV7-2 to TRBJ2-5; 8 bases are a match to TRBD1. This CDR3 comprises 14 residues. V dropped 8 bases and J dropped 1; count of bases not matched to a gene: 6. From germline, CDR1 is SGHTA and CDR2 FQGNSA. The CDR3 sequence: CASGGGQAQETQYF. The CDR3 DNA reads TGTGCCAGCGGTGGGGGACAGGCCCAAGAGACCCAGTACTTC.

This clone was recorded once. The junction and the germline gene differ at one end; a read error may be behind it. V gene TRBV28 combines with J gene TRBJ2-3; 10 nucleotides line up with TRBD2. The CDR3 runs 13 residues. Germline assignment: CDR1 MDHEN and CDR2 SYDVKM. This chain's CDR3 is CLIAGGGTDTQYF. In DNA form, the CDR3 reads TGCTTAATAGCGGGAGGTGGGACGGATACGCAGTATTTT.

The chain links TRBV6-1 to TRBJ2-7; a weak D match, TRBD2 (6 bases). The V and J ends lost 2 bases and 2 bases respectively, with 25 bases between them. Germline V gene data show CDR1 as MNHNS and CDR2 as SASEGT. The length of the CDR3 is 19 residues. The CDR3 coding sequence is TGTGCCAGCAGTGAACTACCGGAAACGTGGCAGCGGGCAGCCTACGAGCAGTACTTC. Its translation: CASSELPETWQRAAYEQYF.

V and J are TRBV28 and TRBJ1-1; the D is unclear. Germline V CDR1 and CDR2: MDHEN, SYDVKM. This CDR3 is built from 15 residues. V gave up 3 bases and J gave up 3 bases, with 14 bases separating them. CDR3 DNA: TGTGCCAGCAGTTTCTGGTCCCGTGGGGACACTGAAGCTTTCTTT. This translates into CASSFWSRGDTEAFF.

CDR3 nucleotides: TGTGCCATCAGTGAGTCGGGGGGATTGCGGGGAGGCTATGGCTACACCTTC. Translating gives CAISESGGLRGGYGYTF. The V and J genes are TRBV10-3 and TRBJ1-2; weak D call: TRBD1 (5 bases). CDR3 size: 17 residues. Germline V CDR1 and CDR2: ENHRY, SYGVKD. The ends were cut back, 0 bases at V and 4 bases at J, with 18 bases in the middle.

The chain joins TRBV9 to TRBJ2-7; 9 nucleotides match TRBD2. CDR3 length: 15 amino acids. Germline V CDR1 and CDR2: SGDLS, YYNGEE. J lost 5 bases, V lost 0 bases, and 6 bases had no gene match. The CDR3 region has the DNA TGTGCCAGCAGCGTAGGGGTAGCGGGAGAGCACGAGCAGTACTTC. Its protein is CASSVGVAGEHEQYF. Together with reference TRBV9 and TRBJ2-7, the CDR3 gives the full variable domain: DSGVTQTPKHLITATGQRVTLRCSPRSGDLSVYWYQQSLDQGLQFLIQYYNGEERAKGNILERFSAQQFPDLHSELNLSSLELGDSALYFCASSVGVAGEHEQYFGPGTRLTVT.

This clone was seen just once. Here the CDR3 reads CASSTAGGGSYNEQFF. The CDR3, as DNA: TGTGCCAGCAGCACCGCGGGAGGGGGATCCTACAATGAGCAGTTCTTC. The V call is TRBV5-4, the J call TRBJ2-1; 9 nucleotides line up with TRBD2. Losses at the gene ends were 4 bases for V and 1 base for J; bases not matched to a gene: 6. This CDR3 contains 16 residues. The germline gives CDR1 SGHNT, CDR2 YYREEE (reference sequence).

V gene TRBV7-2 combines with J gene TRBJ1-1; TRBD1 matches at 8 bases. Germline V gene lookup returns CDR1 SGHTA and CDR2 FQGNSA. The CDR3 is made up of 14 amino acids. V lost 4 bases, J lost 4 bases, and 5 bases stayed unmatched. The DNA of the CDR3 is TGTGCCAGCAGCTCACAGGGGGTGGGCACTGAAGCTTTCTTT. Translating it yields CASSSQGVGTEAFF.

The rearrangement joins TRBV13 to TRBJ1-2, with D perhaps matching TRBD1 (6 bases). V lost 6 bases and J lost 4, with 12 bases in between. In germline, CDR1 is PRHDT, CDR2 FYEKMQ (reference sequence). The CDR3 extends over 13 amino acids. CDR3 nucleotides: TGTGCCAGCAGACTGACAGGTGCCTATGGCTACACCTTC. Translation gives CASRLTGAYGYTF.

The rearrangement links TRBV2 to TRBJ2-1, with 11 bases lining up with TRBD2. Germline lookup yields CDR1 SNHLY and CDR2 FYNNEI. J gave up 0 bases and V 10 bases, and 5 bases lay outside the gene matches. This CDR3 spans 15 amino acids. CDR3 sequence (DNA): TGTGCCACCGCGACTAGCGGGGCCTCCTACAATGAGCAGTTCTTC. This codes for CATATSGASYNEQFF. Complete variable domain (other parts from reference TRBV2 and TRBJ2-1): EPEVTQTPSHQVTQMGQEVILRCVPISNHLYFYWYRQILGQKVEFLVSFYNNEISEKSEIFDDQFSVERPDGSNFTLKIRSTKLEDSAMYFCATATSGASYNEQFFGPGTRLTVL.

The rearrangement links TRBV9 to TRBJ2-1; 8 nucleotides agree with TRBD1. With 4 bases clipped from V and 5 bases from J, the junction kept 8 bases outside the gene matches. CDR3 size: 15 residues. Germline V gene sequence: CDR1 SGDLS, CDR2 YYNGEE. The CDR3, as DNA: TGTGCCAGCAGCACCAGACAGGGGAAAGACAATGAGCAGTTCTTC. Protein product: CASSTRQGKDNEQFF. Full variable domain (remainder filled in from reference TRBV9 and TRBJ2-1): DSGVTQTPKHLITATGQRVTLRCSPRSGDLSVYWYQQSLDQGLQFLIQYYNGEERAKGNILERFSAQQFPDLHSELNLSSLELGDSALYFCASSTRQGKDNEQFFGPGTRLTVL.

V gene TRBV7-3 combines with J gene TRBJ2-3; D gene unclear. The germline V gene encodes CDR1 SGHTA and CDR2 FQGTGA. This CDR3 has 13 residues. Trimming took 1 base from V and 6 from J, leaving 8 bases between them. DNA for the CDR3: TGTGCCAGCAGCTTAAGTATTGTCGATACGCAGTATTTT. Its translation is CASSLSIVDTQYF.

This clone showed up just a few times. V usage is TRBV29-1 and J usage is TRBJ2-2, with no clear D. Trimming stripped 0 bases from V and 7 bases from J, with 9 bases between. The CDR3 length is 13 residues. Germline values: CDR1 SQVTM, CDR2 ANQGSEA. CDR3 protein: CSVEEVVDGELFF. CDR3 DNA sequence: TGCAGCGTTGAAGAAGTGGTGGACGGGGAGCTGTTTTTT.

The chain couples TRBV5-4 to TRBJ2-2; 7 bases match TRBD2. Germline CDR1 reads SGHNT; CDR2 reads YYREEE (reference sequence). CDR3 size: 17 residues. The V and J ends lost 5 bases and 2 bases, in that order; junction bases with no gene match: 12. The CDR3 sequence is CASRDGGEPDNTGELFF. The DNA of the CDR3 is TGTGCCAGCAGGGATGGGGGGGAACCTGATAACACCGGGGAGCTGTTTTTT.

The V and J genes are TRBV11-2 and TRBJ2-1; D possibly uses TRBD1 or TRBD2 (5 bases each). V shed 5 bases and J shed 5 bases, with 13 bases lying between them. This CDR3 has 14 residues. Germline V CDR1 and CDR2: SGHAT, FQNNGV. The CDR3 here is CASSHPGRNNEQFF. DNA for the CDR3: TGTGCCAGCAGCCATCCGGGACGGAACAATGAGCAGTTCTTC.

This chain uses TRBV7-8 with TRBJ1-2, with TRBD1 matching 9 bases. Germline-derived CDR1 and CDR2 are SGHVS and FQNEAQ. The length of the CDR3 is 17 residues. Trimming at V came to 3 bases and at J to 4 bases, leaving 12 bases not matched to a gene. The CDR3 is CASSFEGTGFLFYGYTF. The CDR3 coding sequence is TGTGCCAGCAGCTTTGAGGGGACAGGGTTCCTATTCTATGGCTACACCTTC.

The sample holds one count of this clone. The CDR3 reads CASSPLAGLTYEQYF. CDR3 sequence (DNA): TGTGCCAGCAGCCCACTAGCGGGCCTTACCTACGAGCAGTACTTC. V gene TRBV5-6 combines with J gene TRBJ2-7; 9 bases map to TRBD2. Germline V gene data show CDR1 as SGHDT and CDR2 as YYEEEE. V lost 4 bases, J lost 2 bases, and 7 bases stayed unmatched. The CDR3 covers 15 residues.

V gene TRBV11-3 combines with J gene TRBJ2-1; D is undetermined. The CDR3 extends over 13 amino acids. The germline V gene encodes CDR1 SGHNT and CDR2 YENEEA. Trimming left V 3 bases short and J 6 bases short, with 9 bases between. CDR3 in amino acids: CASSLSTVNEQFF. CDR3 sequence (DNA): TGTGCCAGCAGCTTGAGTACTGTCAATGAGCAGTTCTTC.

V gene TRBV6-5 combines with J gene TRBJ1-1; weak D call: TRBD1 (5 bases). Germline V gene sequence: CDR1 MNHEY, CDR2 SVGAGI. V was cut by 0 bases and J by 0 bases, with 11 bases left in between. This CDR3 spans 16 amino acids. The CDR3: CASSYSSGGVNTEAFF. The DNA of the CDR3 is TGTGCCAGCAGTTACTCCAGTGGAGGGGTGAACACTGAAGCTTTCTTT.

The V and J genes are TRBV9 and TRBJ2-3; TRBD1 matches at 9 bases. CDR1 is SGDLS and CDR2 is YYNGEE in the germline V gene. J lost 6 bases, V lost 3 bases, and 2 bases had no gene match. This CDR3 comprises 13 residues. CDR3 DNA sequence: TGTGCCAGCAGCGCGACAGGGGGGGATACGCAGTATTTT. Its translation: CASSATGGDTQYF. The variable domain in full, with the rest retrieved from reference TRBV9 and TRBJ2-3, is DSGVTQTPKHLITATGQRVTLRCSPRSGDLSVYWYQQSLDQGLQFLIQYYNGEERAKGNILERFSAQQFPDLHSELNLSSLELGDSALYFCASSATGGDTQYFGPGTRLTVL.

The chain combines TRBV11-2 with TRBJ2-2, with 10 bases aligning to TRBD2. This CDR3 contains 15 residues. From germline, CDR1 is SGHAT and CDR2 FQNNGV. V trimming: 4 bases; J trimming: 8 bases; junction bases outside the gene matches: 7. CDR3 sequence: CASSSLTSGLGELFF. CDR3 nucleotide sequence: TGTGCCAGCAGCTCTTTGACTAGCGGGTTAGGGGAGCTGTTTTTT.

The CDR3 loop reads CASSWGLAGDQETQYF. The CDR3 DNA reads as TGTGCCAGCAGCTGGGGACTAGCGGGAGACCAAGAGACCCAGTACTTC. The J gene is TRBJ2-5, the V gene TRBV5-6; 14 positions match TRBD2. This CDR3 comprises 16 residues. V was pared by 3 bases and J by 0 bases, with 1 base of the junction left unmatched. Germline CDR1 SGHDT, CDR2 YYEEEE.

The genes are TRBV28 and TRBJ2-3; perhaps D is TRBD1 or TRBD2 (5 bases each). The length of the CDR3 is 16 residues. Germline V CDR1 and CDR2: MDHEN, SYDVKM. Trimming took off 6 bases at V and 6 bases at J, with 22 bases between the two ends. The CDR3: CASRTRDPKSMDTQYF. Here the CDR3 DNA reads TGTGCCAGCAGAACCCGGGACCCTAAAAGCATGGATACGCAGTATTTT.

This clone was observed a single time. The gene calls are TRBV5-1 and TRBJ2-7; D could derive from TRBD1 or TRBD2 (5 bases each). V lost 4 bases and J lost 4, with 15 bases in between. From germline, CDR1 is SGHRS and CDR2 YFSETQ. There are 14 residues in the CDR3. The CDR3 DNA sequence: TGCGCCAGCAGCCCCTCGGGGCGGATTTACGAGCAGTACTTC. Encoded protein: CASSPSGRIYEQYF.

As for this clone: Distinct nucleotide sequences in the sample also encode this CDR3. V gene TRBV6-5 combines with J gene TRBJ1-3; unclear D gene. Germline CDR1 is MNHEY and CDR2 is SVGAGI. This CDR3 has 13 amino acids. Trimming left V 0 bases short and J 2 bases short, with 2 bases between. The CDR3 coding sequence is TGTGCCAGCAGTTACTCTCCTGGAAACACCATATATTTT. As protein: CASSYSPGNTIYF.

The chain employs TRBV27 and TRBJ1-2, with 8 bases identical to TRBD1. CDR3 length: 17 amino acids. The germline gives CDR1 MNHEY, CDR2 SMNVEV (reference sequence). The junction had 11 bases not matched to a gene; V was cut back by 1 base and J by 4 bases. CDR3 DNA: TGTGCCAGCAGTTTATTGGGCAGGGGGCTAAGGGGCTATGGCTACACCTTC. This translates into CASSLLGRGLRGYGYTF.

V usage is TRBV29-1 and J usage is TRBJ2-3, with 8 bases that match TRBD1. Trimming at V came to 6 bases and at J to 6 bases, leaving 5 bases not matched to a gene. The CDR3 is made up of 12 amino acids. The germline V gene encodes CDR1 SQVTM and CDR2 ANQGSEA. The CDR3 DNA sequence: TGCAGCGTACAGGGGGGAGCGGATACGCAGTATTTT. Amino acids: CSVQGGADTQYF.

The chain joins TRBV2 to TRBJ2-7; D not resolved. In germline, CDR1 is SNHLY, CDR2 FYNNEI. This CDR3 is 11 amino acids long. Trimming took off 8 bases at V and 3 bases at J, with 8 bases between the two ends. CDR3 DNA sequence: TGTGCCAGCGGCAGAGGCTACGAGCAGTACTTC. It is translated as CASGRGYEQYF.